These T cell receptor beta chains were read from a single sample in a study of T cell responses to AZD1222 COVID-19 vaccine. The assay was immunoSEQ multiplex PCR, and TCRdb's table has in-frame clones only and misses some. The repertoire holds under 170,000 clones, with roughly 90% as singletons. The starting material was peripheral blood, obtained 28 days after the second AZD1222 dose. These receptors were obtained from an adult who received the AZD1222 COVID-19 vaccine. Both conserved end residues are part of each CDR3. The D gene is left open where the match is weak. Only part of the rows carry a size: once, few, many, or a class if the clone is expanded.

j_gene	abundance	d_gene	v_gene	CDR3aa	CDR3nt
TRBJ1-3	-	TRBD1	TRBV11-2	CASSFQDRGNTIYF	TGTGCCAGCAGCTTTCAGGACAGGGGAAACACCATATATTTT
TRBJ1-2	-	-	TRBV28	CASSSPGTHYGYTF	TGTGCCAGCAGTTCCCCGGGGACCCACTATGGCTACACCTTC
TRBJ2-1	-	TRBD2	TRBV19	CASSILAGGALHEQFF	TGTGCCAGTAGTATCCTCGCGGGAGGGGCCCTCCATGAGCAGTTCTTC
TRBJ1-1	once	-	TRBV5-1	CASSLSGVNTEAFF	TGCGCCAGCAGTCTCTCGGGGGTGAACACTGAAGCTTTCTTT
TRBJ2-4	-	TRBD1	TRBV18	CASSSPGDRENIQYF	TGTGCCAGCTCATCACCAGGGGACAGGGAAAACATTCAGTACTTC
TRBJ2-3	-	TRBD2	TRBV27	CASSLPQAGGRANTQYF	TGTGCCAGCAGTTTACCCCAAGCGGGAGGGCGGGCGAATACGCAGTATTTT
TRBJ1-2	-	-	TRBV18	CASSPSDSPWNGYTF	TGTGCCAGCTCACCATCCGACAGTCCATGGAATGGCTACACCTTC
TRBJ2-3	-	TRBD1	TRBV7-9	CASSLEGTGGADTQYF	TGTGCCAGCAGCTTAGAAGGGACAGGGGGGGCAGATACGCAGTATTTT
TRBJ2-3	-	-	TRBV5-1	CASSLGVGAQGLDTQYF	TGCGCCAGCAGCTTGGGAGTAGGGGCACAGGGTTTGGATACGCAGTATTTT
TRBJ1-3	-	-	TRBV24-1	CATSADPGTALGGNTIYF	TGTGCCACCAGTGCTGACCCCGGGACCGCACTGGGGGGAAACACCATATATTTT
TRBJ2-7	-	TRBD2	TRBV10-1	CASSVTSGSGSSYEQYF	TGCGCCAGCAGTGTGACTAGCGGGAGTGGTAGCTCCTACGAGCAGTACTTC
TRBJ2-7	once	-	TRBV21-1	CASSRSGTGYYYEQYF	TGTGCCAGCAGCAGATCCGGGACAGGGTACTACTACGAGCAGTACTTC
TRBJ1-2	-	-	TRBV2	CASSQDRRYGYTF	TGTGCCAGCAGTCAGGACAGACGCTATGGCTACACCTTC
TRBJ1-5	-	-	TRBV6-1	CASSERRTSNQPQHF	TGTGCCAGCAGTGAACGTAGAACAAGCAATCAGCCCCAGCATTTT
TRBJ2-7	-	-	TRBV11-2	CASSTSLTEQYF	TGTGCCAGCAGCACTTCTCTAACGGAGCAGTACTTC
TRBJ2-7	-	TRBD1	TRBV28	CASSPSSRDRVYLDF	TGTGCCAGCAGCCCCTCCTCTCGGGACAGGGTTTACCTGGACTTC
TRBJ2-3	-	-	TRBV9	CASSQTSSRADTQYF	TGTGCCAGCAGCCAAACTAGCTCACGAGCGGATACGCAGTATTTT
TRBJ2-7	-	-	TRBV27	CASSPGTSLEQYF	TGTGCCAGCAGTCCCGGGACGTCTCTAGAGCAGTACTTC
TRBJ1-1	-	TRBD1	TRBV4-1	CASSRLGGTGAPNTEAFF	TGCGCCAGCAGCCGCCTAGGCGGAACAGGGGCCCCGAACACTGAAGCTTTCTTT
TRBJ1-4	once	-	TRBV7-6	CASSLSRREKLFF	TGTGCCAGCAGCCTTTCACGGCGTGAAAAACTGTTTTTT
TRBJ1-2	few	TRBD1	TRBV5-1	CASSSGQTNYGYTF	TGCGCCAGCAGCTCGGGACAGACTAACTATGGCTACACCTTC
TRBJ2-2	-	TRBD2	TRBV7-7	CASSLASSSTSGNTGELFF	TGTGCTAGCAGCCTTGCCAGTTCCTCCACTAGCGGCAACACCGGGGAGCTGTTTTTT
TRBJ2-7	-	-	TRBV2	CASSVPGTYEQYF	TGTGCCAGCAGTGTGCCGGGAACCTACGAGCAGTACTTC
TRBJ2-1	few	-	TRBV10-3	CAISVGSDPNEQFF	TGTGCCATCAGTGTGGGGTCAGACCCAAATGAGCAGTTCTTC
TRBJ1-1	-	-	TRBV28	CASSVPLGRTEAFF	TGTGCCAGCAGTGTTCCTCTGGGACGAACTGAAGCTTTCTTT